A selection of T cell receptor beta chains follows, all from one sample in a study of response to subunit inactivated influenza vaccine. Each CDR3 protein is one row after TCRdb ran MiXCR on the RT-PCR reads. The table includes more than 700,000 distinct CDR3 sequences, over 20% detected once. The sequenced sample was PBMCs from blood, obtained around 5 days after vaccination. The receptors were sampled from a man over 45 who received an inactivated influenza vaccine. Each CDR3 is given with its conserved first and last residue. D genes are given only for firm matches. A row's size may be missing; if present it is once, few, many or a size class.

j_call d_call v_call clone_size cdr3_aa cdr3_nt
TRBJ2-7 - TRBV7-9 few CASSLVGVAYEQYF TGTGCCAGCAGCTTAGTCGGGGTCGCCTACGAGCAGTACTTC
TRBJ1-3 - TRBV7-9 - CASRDGRARGNTIYF TGTGCCAGCAGGGATGGCAGGGCGAGAGGAAACACCATATATTTT
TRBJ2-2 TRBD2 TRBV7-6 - CASSQRPGGANTGELFF TGTGCCAGCAGTCAACGGCCGGGGGGAGCGAACACCGGGGAGCTGTTTTTT
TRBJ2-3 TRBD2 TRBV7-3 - CASSPPYNWRELPDTQYF TGTGCCAGCAGCCCCCCCTACAACTGGCGGGAGCTTCCGGATACGCAGTATTTT
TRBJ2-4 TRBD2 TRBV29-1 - CSGSGRASDIQYF TGCAGCGGTAGCGGGAGGGCCTCGGACATTCAGTACTTC
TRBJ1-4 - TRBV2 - CASSHPSDDRPNEKLFF TGTGCCAGCAGTCACCCCTCCGACGACAGGCCTAATGAAAAACTGTTTTTT
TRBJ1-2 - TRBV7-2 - CASTHNGGRYGYTF TGTGCCAGCACCCATAACGGGGGGAGGTATGGCTACACCTTC
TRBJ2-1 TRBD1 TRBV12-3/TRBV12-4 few CASSPRGRGTYNEQFF TGTGCCAGCAGTCCCAGGGGGCGGGGCACCTACAATGAGCAGTTCTTC
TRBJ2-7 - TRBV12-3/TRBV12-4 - CASSFWAEPSNEQYF TGTGCCAGCAGTTTTTGGGCCGAGCCTAGCAACGAGCAGTACTTC
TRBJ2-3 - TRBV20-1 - CSARDLLGAPNYATDTQYF TGCAGTGCTAGAGATCTCTTGGGGGCCCCTAATTACGCGACAGATACGCAGTATTTT
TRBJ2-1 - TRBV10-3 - CAISPGRPLNNEQFF TGTGCCATCAGCCCCGGCCGTCCGTTAAACAATGAGCAGTTCTTC
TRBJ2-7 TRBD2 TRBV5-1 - CASSLSLAGDSYEQYF TGCGCCAGCAGCCTTTCACTAGCGGGGGACTCCTACGAGCAGTACTTC
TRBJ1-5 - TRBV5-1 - CASSLEGVPNQPQHF TGCGCCAGCAGCTTGGAGGGGGTCCCGAATCAGCCCCAGCATTTT
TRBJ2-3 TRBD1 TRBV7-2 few CASSLPTGGTDTQYF TGTGCCAGCAGCTTACCAACAGGGGGTACAGATACGCAGTATTTT
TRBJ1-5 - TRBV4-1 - CASSQVYGNQPQHF TGCGCCAGCAGCCAAGTTTACGGGAATCAGCCCCAGCATTTT
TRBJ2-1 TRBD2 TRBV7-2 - CATMTSGGTWYNEQFF TGTGCCACCATGACTAGCGGGGGTACCTGGTACAATGAGCAGTTCTTC